These 27 T cell receptor beta chains were sequenced from one sample in a study of shared clonotypes between healthy human individuals. Clones were read by immunoSEQ multiplex PCR, and TCRdb kept only the in-frame ones, dropping some. The sample carries roughly 2,500,000 clones, 93% recorded once. Input material: naive CD4+ T cells from PBMCs. Sample subset: CD45RA+ positively selected. The source is a man between 18 and 29 years old in good health. Some clones in this sample may be carry-over from other donors' samples.

CDR3 sequence reads: CAGYYTGGGYGYTF. The DNA of the CDR3 is TGTGCCGGCTACTACACAGGGGGGGGCTATGGCTACACCTTC. This chain connects TRBV5-4 to TRBJ1-2; 8 positions agree with TRBD1. Losses at the gene ends were 10 bases for V and 4 bases for J; bases not matched to a gene: 12. The germline V gene encodes CDR1 SGHNT and CDR2 YYREEE (reference sequence). The CDR3 is 14 amino acids.

This chain links TRBV10-1 with TRBJ2-5; TRBD2 might be the D (5 bases). Per the germline V gene, CDR1 is WNHNN and CDR2 is SYGVQD (reference sequence). The CDR3 totals 16 residues. V gave up 0 bases and J gave up 2 bases, with 13 bases separating them. The CDR3 DNA is TGCGCCAGCAGTGAGTCGTCGGCTAGCTCTCAAGAGACCCAGTACTTC. As protein: CASSESSASSQETQYF.

In its sample, this clone was seen once. CDR3 coding DNA: TGTGCCAGCAGCTTAGGCTGGGGATACCATGAGCAGTTCTTC. This translates into CASSLGWGYHEQFF. This sequence joins TRBV11-3 and TRBJ2-1; D remains ambiguous. Trimming pared 1 base from V and 8 bases from J, leaving 12 bases between. This CDR3 spans 14 amino acids. In germline, CDR1 is SGHNT, CDR2 YENEEA.

This chain connects TRBV20-1 to TRBJ2-7, with D possibly being TRBD2 (6 bases). CDR1 is DFQATT and CDR2 is SNEGSKA in the germline V gene (reference sequence). The V end was cut by 6 bases, the J end by 7 bases, with 13 bases between. The CDR3 has 11 residues. This CDR3 is CSAGLAREQYF. DNA of the CDR3: TGCAGTGCAGGTCTAGCGCGGGAGCAGTACTTC.

The genes are TRBV2 and TRBJ1-2, with 7 bases aligning to TRBD1. Trimming took 6 bases from V and 3 from J; bases not matched to a gene: 4. The CDR3 loop spans 13 amino acids. Germline loops: CDR1 SNHLY, CDR2 FYNNEI. The CDR3 is CASSLDRDYGYTF. In DNA form, the CDR3 reads TGTGCCAGCAGCCTAGACAGGGACTATGGCTACACCTTC.

The chain has TRBV4-1 and TRBJ2-1; TRBD2 aligns across 13 bases. The germline V gene encodes CDR1 MGHRA and CDR2 YSYEKL. This CDR3 has 16 residues. V shed 4 bases and J 6 bases; nucleotides not matched to a gene: 6. The CDR3 loop reads CASSPGLAGLRNEQFF. The CDR3 bases are TGCGCCAGCAGCCCGGGACTAGCGGGACTACGCAATGAGCAGTTCTTC.

The chain is built from TRBV6-5 and TRBJ2-5; D might be TRBD1 (5 bases). Germline lookup yields CDR1 MNHEY and CDR2 SVGAGI. This CDR3 spans 15 amino acids. V lost 0 bases to trimming and J lost 5 bases, with 13 bases between them. This CDR3 reads CASSYSGASGETQYF. The CDR3 DNA is TGTGCCAGCAGTTACTCAGGGGCGTCCGGGGAGACCCAGTACTTC.

A remark on this clone: This sample includes further DNA sequences coding for the same CDR3. The chain carries TRBV18 and TRBJ2-7; D is unclear. V lost 1 base, J lost 4 bases, and 5 bases lay in between. Germline-derived CDR1 and CDR2 are KGHSH and LQKENI. The CDR3 is made up of 12 amino acids. The CDR3 DNA is TGTGCCAGCTCACCACAGAGTTACGAGCAGTACTTC. This gives the protein CASSPQSYEQYF.

V and J are TRBV5-1 and TRBJ1-2; D gene ambiguous. The germline V gene has CDR1 SGHRS and CDR2 YFSETQ. The CDR3 covers 14 residues. V was shortened by 4 bases and J by 2 bases, with 12 bases between the two germline ends. CDR3: CASSVGSFNYGYTF. The CDR3 coding sequence is TGCGCCAGCAGCGTGGGGTCCTTCAACTATGGCTACACCTTC.

The chain uses TRBV29-1 and TRBJ2-3, with 10 positions matching TRBD2. This CDR3 region has 15 residues. Trimming cost V 5 bases and J 1 base; bases outside gene matches: 6. The germline V gene has CDR1 SQVTM and CDR2 ANQGSEA. As DNA, the CDR3 is TGCAGCGTTTGCGTAGCGGGAGGAGGCACAGATACGCAGTATTTT. It translates to CSVCVAGGGTDTQYF.

The gene calls are TRBV9 and TRBJ1-1; TRBD1 is a possible D gene (5 bases). With 1 base removed from V and 0 bases from J, the gap between germline ends came to 7 bases. CDR1 is SGDLS and CDR2 is YYNGEE in the germline V gene. The CDR3 runs 14 residues. In DNA, the CDR3 is TGTGCCAGCAGCGTATCGGACATGAACACTGAAGCTTTCTTT. Protein sequence: CASSVSDMNTEAFF.

Comment on this clone: One junction end disagrees with the germline gene, perhaps due to a read error. The CDR3 reads CASLQGSNTGELFF. Here the CDR3 DNA reads TGTGCCAGCTTGCAGGGTTCGAATACCGGGGAGCTGTTTTTT. V and J are TRBV28 and TRBJ2-2; maybe TRBD1 (5 bases). The CDR3 length is 14 residues. The germline CDR1 and CDR2 sequences are MDHEN and SYDVKM.

The chain recombines TRBV18 with TRBJ1-3; D not certain. V lost 4 bases, J lost 0 bases, and 13 bases lay in between. The CDR3 runs 16 residues. The germline V gene has CDR1 KGHSH and CDR2 LQKENI. CDR3 residues: CASSQSRPASGNTIYF. The CDR3 region has the DNA TGTGCCAGCTCACAATCCCGACCTGCCTCTGGAAACACCATATATTTT.

J is TRBJ2-7 and V is TRBV27; 10 bases align to TRBD2. Germline trimming cut 0 bases from V and 2 bases from J; bases unmatched to any gene: 16. The germline V gene has CDR1 MNHEY and CDR2 SMNVEV (reference sequence). The CDR3 is made up of 20 amino acids. CDR3 protein: CASSLSMLGTSARLAYEQYF. In DNA, the CDR3 is TGTGCCAGCAGTTTATCGATGCTAGGGACTAGCGCCCGACTTGCCTACGAGCAGTACTTC.

The chain links TRBV7-2 to TRBJ2-5, with 7 bases matching TRBD2. CDR1 and CDR2 (germline): SGHTA, FQGNSA. V trimming: 1 base; J trimming: 4 bases; junction bases outside the gene matches: 6. The CDR3 has 15 residues. The CDR3 coding sequence is TGTGCCAGCAGCTTAGAATGGGGAGGGACAGAGACCCAGTACTTC. Translating gives CASSLEWGGTETQYF.

This chain links TRBV5-4 with TRBJ2-3; 10 bases fit TRBD1. Germline CDR1 is SGHNT and CDR2 is YYREEE (reference sequence). The CDR3 is 17 residues long. The trim removed 0 bases at V and 4 bases at J, leaving 8 bases unmatched. The CDR3: CASSLGGRDRGPDTQYF. The CDR3 nucleotides read TGTGCCAGCAGCTTGGGGGGGCGGGACAGGGGCCCAGATACGCAGTATTTT.

This clone was observed a handful of times. This rearrangement joins TRBV30 to TRBJ2-2; a possible D gene is TRBD1 (6 bases). V gave up 2 bases and J gave up 0 bases, with 7 bases separating them. The CDR3 covers 14 residues. Germline lookup yields CDR1 GTSNPN and CDR2 SVGIG (reference sequence). CDR3 residues: CAWSWTANTGELFF. The CDR3 DNA is TGTGCCTGGAGTTGGACAGCGAACACCGGGGAGCTGTTTTTT.

CDR3 in DNA: TGTGCCAGCAGGCCGGGACTACCGGTCGGTGAGCAGTTCTTC. This codes for CASRPGLPVGEQFF. V usage is TRBV27 and J usage is TRBJ2-1, with 7 positions matching TRBD2. There are 14 residues in the CDR3. Germline loops: CDR1 MNHEY, CDR2 SMNVEV (reference sequence). V was clipped by 6 bases and J by 9 bases; unmatched bases: 11.

CDR3 in DNA: TGTGCCAGCAGCCCGACAGGGGGGGCCAGCTATGGCTACACCTTC. Protein: CASSPTGGASYGYTF. This chain uses TRBV28 with TRBJ1-2, with 9 bases aligning to TRBD1. With V trimmed by 6 bases and J by 4 bases, 9 bases remained unmatched. The CDR3 has 15 residues. Germline-derived CDR1 and CDR2 are MDHEN and SYDVKM.

This clone has only one observation. Different DNA sequences within this sample yield the same CDR3. V is TRBV5-4 and J is TRBJ2-5; 9 bases match TRBD2. The CDR3 runs 17 residues. The V gene end was trimmed by 0 bases and the J gene end by 5 bases; junction bases not matched to a gene: 11. Germline loops: CDR1 SGHNT, CDR2 YYREEE (reference sequence). The CDR3 here is CASSLGHGSGRAETQYF. DNA for the CDR3: TGTGCCAGCAGCTTGGGGCACGGTAGCGGGAGAGCGGAGACCCAGTACTTC.

A single count supports this clone. V gene TRBV11-2 combines with J gene TRBJ1-2, with 8 nucleotides matching TRBD1. Germline V gene lookup returns CDR1 SGHAT and CDR2 FQNNGV. The CDR3 spans 14 residues. V was clipped by 5 bases and J by 5 bases; unmatched bases: 7. In DNA form, the CDR3 reads TGTGCCAGCAGCACCGCAGGGGGCTCGTATGGCTACACCTTC. Protein sequence: CASSTAGGSYGYTF.

The chain couples TRBV5-6 to TRBJ2-4, with D possibly matching TRBD1 (6 bases). V gave up 0 bases and J gave up 6 bases, with 7 bases separating them. Germline assignment: CDR1 SGHDT and CDR2 YYEEEE. The CDR3 has 13 amino acids. Here the CDR3 reads CASSLGQVNIQYF. The CDR3 bases are TGTGCCAGCAGCTTGGGACAGGTAAACATTCAGTACTTC.

This chain uses TRBV4-1 with TRBJ1-1, with D unclear. This CDR3 is 15 amino acids long. V was clipped by 4 bases and J by 2 bases, with 14 bases between them. Germline CDR1 reads MGHRA; CDR2 reads YSYEKL. CDR3 sequence reads: CASSPNPTTNTEAFF. In nucleotides, the CDR3 is TGCGCCAGCAGCCCAAACCCCACGACAAACACTGAAGCTTTCTTT.

This chain connects TRBV14 to TRBJ1-3; D not certain. Trimming took off 5 bases at V and 0 bases at J, with 8 bases between the two ends. The CDR3 contains 14 residues. Germline V gene sequence: CDR1 SGHDN, CDR2 FVKESK. The CDR3 nucleotides are TGTGCCAGCAGCTTTCACCTCTCTGGAAACACCATATATTTT. Translated, it gives CASSFHLSGNTIYF.

With respect to this clone: This specimen includes other DNA sequences encoding the same CDR3. This chain connects TRBV18 to TRBJ1-5; perhaps TRBD1 as D (6 bases). V lost 4 bases and J lost 7, with 11 bases in between. The germline V gene has CDR1 KGHSH and CDR2 LQKENI. The CDR3 consists of 13 residues. CDR3 sequence (DNA): TGTGCCAGCTCACTGGACAGAGGGCAGCCCCAGCATTTT. Encoded protein: CASSLDRGQPQHF.

This rearrangement joins TRBV4-2 to TRBJ2-2; D remains ambiguous. Trimming left V 0 bases short and J 5 bases short, with 7 bases between. Germline V gene data show CDR1 as LGHNA and CDR2 as YNFKEQ. The CDR3 length is 14 residues. Here the CDR3 DNA reads TGTGCCAGCAGCCAAGAGTGGGTTACCGGGGAGCTGTTTTTT. Translation: CASSQEWVTGELFF.

A single count supports this clone. The V gene is TRBV28, the J gene TRBJ2-3; D is possibly TRBD1 or TRBD2 (5 bases each). The length of the CDR3 is 15 residues. Germline assignment: CDR1 MDHEN and CDR2 SYDVKM. V shed 2 bases and J shed 6 bases, with 15 bases lying between them. CDR3 sequence reads: CASSLGDLDVDTQYF. CDR3 nucleotide sequence: TGTGCCAGCAGTTTAGGGGACCTCGACGTGGATACGCAGTATTTT. Full variable domain (rest looked up from reference TRBV28 and TRBJ2-3): DVKVTQSSRYLVKRTGEKVFLECVQDMDHENMFWYRQDPGLGLRLIYFSYDVKMKEKGDIPEGYSVSREKKERFSLILESASTNQTSMYLCASSLGDLDVDTQYFGPGTRLTVL.